The following is a TCR beta chain sequence with its context. Authors' analysis steps: From reference gene primer amplification, estimates of nucleated cell counts were derived. The protocol was immunoSEQ multiplex PCR, while the TCRdb copy is restricted to in-frame clones and leaves out a portion. The V and J calls and clone size are taken from that table; D and trimming were inferred from the DNA. The sample consists of around 130,000 clones, around 85% of them appearing once. The sample is drawn from a study of blood T cell repertoires in COVID-19. Study at large: There were acute and convalescent COVID-19 samples, and they came from the United States, Italy and Spain. T cells, B-cell-depleted T cells, or PBMCs provided the cDNA or gDNA that served as material.

The trim removed 3 bases at V and 3 bases at J, leaving 3 bases unmatched. Germline V lookup: CDR1 SGHTA, CDR2 FQGTGA. This CDR3 has 15 amino acids. Sample: peripheral blood. The clonotype was recovered from a man aged 50-59 years with acute or convalescent COVID-19. The chain carries TRBV7-3 and TRBJ2-1, with 9 nucleotides matching TRBD2. The CDR3 spells CASSFSGGIYNEQFF. In DNA, the CDR3 is TGTGCCAGCAGCTTCAGCGGGGGGATCTACAATGAGCAGTTCTTC.